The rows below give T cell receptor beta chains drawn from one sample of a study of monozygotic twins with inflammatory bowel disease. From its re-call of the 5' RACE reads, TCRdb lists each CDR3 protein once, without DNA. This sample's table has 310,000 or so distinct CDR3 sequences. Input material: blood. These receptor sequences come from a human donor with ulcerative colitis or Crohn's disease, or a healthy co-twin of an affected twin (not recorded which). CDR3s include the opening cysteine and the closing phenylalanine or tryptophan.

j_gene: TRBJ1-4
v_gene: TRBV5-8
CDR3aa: CASTLRAGGLEKLFF

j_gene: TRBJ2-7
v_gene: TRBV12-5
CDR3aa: CASGLVQGANEQYF

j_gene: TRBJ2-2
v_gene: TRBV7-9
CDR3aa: CASSFAGQGARTGELFF

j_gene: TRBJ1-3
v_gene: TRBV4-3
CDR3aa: CAISKEARSSGNTIYF

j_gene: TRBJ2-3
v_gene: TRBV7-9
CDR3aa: CASSPPEAPTQYF

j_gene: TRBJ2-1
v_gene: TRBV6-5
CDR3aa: CASSRDRENEQFF

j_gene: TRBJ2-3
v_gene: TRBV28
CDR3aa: CASSSLDPIPDTQYF

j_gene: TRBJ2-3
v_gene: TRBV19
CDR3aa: CASSIDSGTSEDTQYF

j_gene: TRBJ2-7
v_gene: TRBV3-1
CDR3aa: CASSKVPPGQSGEQYF

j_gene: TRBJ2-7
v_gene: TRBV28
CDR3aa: CATSDRFLPYEQYF

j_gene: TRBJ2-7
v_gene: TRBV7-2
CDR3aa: CASSLMGGYEQYF

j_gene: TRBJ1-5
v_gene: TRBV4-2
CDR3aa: CASSQDWGSQPQHF

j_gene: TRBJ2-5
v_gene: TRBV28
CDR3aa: CASSLQRALGEETQYF

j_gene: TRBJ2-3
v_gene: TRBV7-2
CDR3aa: CASSPGQRFGTDTQYF

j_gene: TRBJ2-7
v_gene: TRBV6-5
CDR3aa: CASSWGQKLYEQYF

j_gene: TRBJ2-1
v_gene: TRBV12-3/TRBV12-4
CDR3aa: CASSSTPDNEQFF

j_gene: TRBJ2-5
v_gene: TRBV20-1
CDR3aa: CSARVPSGGETQYF

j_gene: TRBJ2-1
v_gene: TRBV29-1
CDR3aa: CSASVRSKENEQFF

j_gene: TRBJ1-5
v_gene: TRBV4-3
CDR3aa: CASGSPGQGEHQPQHF

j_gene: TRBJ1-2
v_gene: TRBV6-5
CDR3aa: CASSSNRDINYGYTF

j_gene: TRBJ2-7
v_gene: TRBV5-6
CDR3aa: CASSWKTSGRANEQYF

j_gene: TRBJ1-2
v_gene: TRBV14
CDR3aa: CASSPHDGRAGGYTF

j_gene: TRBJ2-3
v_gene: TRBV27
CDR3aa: CASSFAKRSDTQYF

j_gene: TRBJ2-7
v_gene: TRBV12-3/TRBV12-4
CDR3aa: CASRLASAHEQYF

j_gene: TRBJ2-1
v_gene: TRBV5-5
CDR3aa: CASSPDRVGEQFF

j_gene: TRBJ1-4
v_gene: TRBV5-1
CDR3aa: CASSSGGAQEKLFF

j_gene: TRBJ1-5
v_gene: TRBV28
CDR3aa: CASSWGGAVQPQHF

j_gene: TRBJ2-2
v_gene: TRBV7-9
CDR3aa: CASSLFIFGEGTGELFF

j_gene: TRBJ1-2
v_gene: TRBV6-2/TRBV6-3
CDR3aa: CASSYSDTPYGYTF

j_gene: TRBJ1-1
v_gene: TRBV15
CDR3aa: CATSHPTGNSEAFF

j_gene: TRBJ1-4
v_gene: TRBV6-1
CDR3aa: CASSLTGLNENLFF

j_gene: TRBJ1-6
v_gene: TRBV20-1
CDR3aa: CSAPSIRRGSPLHF

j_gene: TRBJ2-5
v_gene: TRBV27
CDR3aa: CASSPSAGNQETQYF

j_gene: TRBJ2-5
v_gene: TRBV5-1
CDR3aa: CASSLDRGQETQYF

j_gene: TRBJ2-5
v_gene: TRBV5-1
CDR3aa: CASSRGGTEETQYF

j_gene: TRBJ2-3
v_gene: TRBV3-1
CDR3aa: CASSQDEEDTQYF

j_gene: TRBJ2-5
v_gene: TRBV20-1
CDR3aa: CSANGLAGPEGTQYF

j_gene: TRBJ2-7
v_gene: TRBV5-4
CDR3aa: CASSLATRGEDEQYF

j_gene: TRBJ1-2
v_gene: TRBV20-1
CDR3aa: CSARVYGGSAYGYTF

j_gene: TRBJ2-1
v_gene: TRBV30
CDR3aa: CAWMRGGGAPWGNEQFF

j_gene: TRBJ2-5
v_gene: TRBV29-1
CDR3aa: CSVEPQETQYF

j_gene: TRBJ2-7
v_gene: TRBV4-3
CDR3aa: CASSQDRNRPYEQYF

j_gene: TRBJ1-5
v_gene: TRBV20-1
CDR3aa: CSARGFSGFGGRNQPQHF

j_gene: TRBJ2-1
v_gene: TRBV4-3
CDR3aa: CASSQDEENEQFF

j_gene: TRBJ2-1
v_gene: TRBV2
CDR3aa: CASSRGLASSYNEQFF

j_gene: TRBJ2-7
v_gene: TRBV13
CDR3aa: CASSLQFSYEQYF

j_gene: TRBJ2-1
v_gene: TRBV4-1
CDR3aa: CASSQRDLYYNEQFF

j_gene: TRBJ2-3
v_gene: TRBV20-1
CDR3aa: CSASEDLDTQYF

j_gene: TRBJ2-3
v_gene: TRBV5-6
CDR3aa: CASSNTQGSDTQYF

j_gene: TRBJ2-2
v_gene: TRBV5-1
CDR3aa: CASSATGDTGELFF

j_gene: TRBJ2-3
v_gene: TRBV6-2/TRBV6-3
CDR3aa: CASRPSAGLTDTQYF

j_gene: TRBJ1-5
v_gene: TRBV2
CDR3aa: CASTRDRGRSNSNQPQHF

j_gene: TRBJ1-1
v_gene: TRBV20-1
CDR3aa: CSARDPKGRTEAFF

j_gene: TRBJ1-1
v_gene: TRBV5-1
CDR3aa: CASSDSGTGLEAFF

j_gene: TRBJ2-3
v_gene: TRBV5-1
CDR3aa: CASSPLSTDTQYF

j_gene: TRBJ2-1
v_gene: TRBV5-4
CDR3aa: CASSLTSENEQFF

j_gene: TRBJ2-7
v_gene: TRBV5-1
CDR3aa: CASTRDRGPYEQYF